These 18 T cell receptor beta chains were sequenced from one sample in a study of human T cells and chemical hapten exposure. TCRdb used MiXCR to reprocess the 5' RACE reads, holding one entry per CDR3 protein. Counted here are about 140,000 distinct CDR3 sequences, roughly 4% occurring once; the ten biggest clones make up approximately 1.4%. Total RNA extraction was carried out from unfractionated whole blood. These receptors all stem from a female donor in good health.

This clonotype showed up many times. V usage is TRBV7-2 and J usage is TRBJ2-5; D gene uncertain. V lost 3 bases and J 9 bases, leaving 14 bases between the germline ends. Germline CDR1 reads SGHTA; CDR2 reads FQGNSA. The CDR3 contains 13 residues. CDR3 coding DNA: TGTGCCAGCAGCTTTACTTGGCTCGAGGCCCAGTACTTC. This sequence encodes CASSFTWLEAQYF.

This clonotype was recorded many times. The chain carries TRBV6-5 and TRBJ2-3; weak D call: TRBD1 (6 bases). The CDR3 is 13 residues long. CDR1 is MNHEY, CDR2 SVGAGI, per germline. Between the trimmed V and J ends, which lost 5 bases and 3 bases, there was a span of 9 bases. The CDR3, as DNA: TGTGCCAGCAGTACAACAGGGACAGATACGCAGTATTTT. This encodes CASSTTGTDTQYF.

A note on this clonotype: A much larger clone is a single base away; this may be a read error. V is TRBV7-3 and J is TRBJ1-6; TRBD1 matches 10 bases. The CDR3 is 15 amino acids. Germline assignment: CDR1 SGHTA and CDR2 FQGTGA. CDR3 DNA: TGTGCCAGCAGCCTACAGGGACAGGGGAATTCAACCCTCCACTTT. Amino acid sequence: CASSLQGQGNSTLHF.

This clonotype was seen ten or more times. The V call is TRBV28, the J call TRBJ2-7; 7 nucleotides line up with TRBD2. This CDR3 has 18 residues. The V gene end was trimmed by 1 base and the J gene end by 1 base; junction bases not matched to a gene: 13. The germline gives CDR1 MDHEN, CDR2 SYDVKM. DNA of the CDR3: TGTGCCAGCAGTTTATTACGGTGGGTCGAGCGGGGTTCCTACGAGCAGTACTTC. Encoded protein: CASSLLRWVERGSYEQYF.

Ten or more counts support this clonotype. V usage is TRBV6-4 and J usage is TRBJ2-1, with 13 positions matching TRBD2. V was clipped by 6 bases and J by 3 bases; unmatched bases: 5. This CDR3 comprises 16 residues. The germline gives CDR1 MRHNA, CDR2 SNTAGT. This CDR3 is CASSLGLAGVYNEQFF. The CDR3 DNA is TGTGCCAGCAGCCTTGGACTAGCGGGGGTCTACAATGAGCAGTTCTTC.

Many counts were recorded for this clonotype. The chain is built from TRBV29-1 and TRBJ1-1; D is ambiguous. The CDR3 spans 12 residues. The germline V and J ends were trimmed by 3 bases and 1 base, with 6 bases remaining between them. Germline loops: CDR1 SQVTM, CDR2 ANQGSEA. CDR3: CSVEEPNTEAFF. CDR3 nucleotides: TGCAGCGTTGAGGAGCCGAACACTGAAGCTTTCTTT.

This clonotype was detected many times. The chain joins TRBV11-2 to TRBJ2-2, with 7 bases lining up with TRBD2. Looked up from germline, CDR1 is SGHAT and CDR2 is FQNNGV. Trimming at V came to 1 base and at J to 4 bases, leaving 6 bases not matched to a gene. The CDR3 totals 16 residues. The CDR3 loop reads CASSLGGGASTGELFF. CDR3 DNA sequence: TGTGCCAGCAGCTTAGGCGGGGGTGCATCCACCGGGGAGCTGTTTTTT.

CDR3 sequence reads: CASSGNGRTDTQYF. The CDR3 DNA is TGCGCCAGCAGCGGCAACGGACGCACAGATACGCAGTATTTT. The J gene is TRBJ2-3, the V gene TRBV5-1; D is unclear. V shed 4 bases and J shed 1 base, with 10 bases lying between them. Per germline, CDR1 SGHRS and CDR2 YFSETQ. This CDR3 is 14 amino acids long.

The sample holds many counts of this clonotype. The chain uses TRBV20-1 and TRBJ1-5, with D tentatively TRBD1 (6 bases). Germline lookup yields CDR1 DFQATT and CDR2 SNEGSKA (reference sequence). The CDR3 has 14 residues. Trimming took off 0 bases at V and 6 bases at J, with 12 bases between the two ends. The CDR3 DNA follows: TGCAGTGCTAGAGATCAGGGGAGGGGTCAGCCCCAGCATTTT. As protein: CSARDQGRGQPQHF.

This clonotype has ten or more counts. The chain has TRBV7-2 and TRBJ2-1; TRBD2 matches 10 bases. After removal of 5 bases from V and 6 bases from J, the junction contained 10 bases not matched to a gene. This CDR3 has 16 residues. In germline, CDR1 is SGHTA, CDR2 FQGNSA. The CDR3 loop reads CASSQGSGGFFNEQFF. CDR3 nucleotides: TGTGCCAGCAGCCAAGGTAGCGGGGGGTTTTTCAATGAGCAGTTCTTC.

This clonotype was counted ten times or more. V usage is TRBV2 and J usage is TRBJ2-3; TRBD1 aligns across 8 bases. CDR3 length: 17 amino acids. Germline values: CDR1 SNHLY, CDR2 FYNNEI. The V gene end was trimmed by 3 bases and the J gene end by 3 bases; junction bases not matched to a gene: 11. CDR3 coding DNA: TGTGCCAGCAGTGAGGTGCAGGGGGCGTTTAGTACAGATACGCAGTATTTT. The encoded protein is CASSEVQGAFSTDTQYF. Variable domain in full (rest from reference TRBV2 and TRBJ2-3): EPEVTQTPSHQVTQMGQEVILRCVPISNHLYFYWYRQILGQKVEFLVSFYNNEISEKSEIFDDQFSVERPDGSNFTLKIRSTKLEDSAMYFCASSEVQGAFSTDTQYFGPGTRLTVL.

This clonotype came up a few times. This chain uses TRBV13 with TRBJ1-2; D may be TRBD1 (5 bases). V shed 4 bases and J shed 6 bases, with 9 bases lying between them. CDR3 length equals 12 residues. Germline V lookup: CDR1 PRHDT, CDR2 FYEKMQ (reference sequence). In nucleotides, the CDR3 is TGTGCCAGCAGCTCCGTGGGGGATGGCTACACCTTC. Translated: CASSSVGDGYTF.

This clonotype appeared a few times. J is TRBJ1-2 and V is TRBV28, with D maybe TRBD1 (6 bases). Germline CDR1 reads MDHEN; CDR2 reads SYDVKM. This CDR3 has 13 residues. The V end lost 5 bases, the J end lost 5 bases, and 12 bases lay between the germline ends. The CDR3 loop reads CASSPRTVYGYTF. CDR3 in DNA: TGTGCCAGCAGTCCCCGGACAGTTTATGGCTACACCTTC.

This clonotype was detected many times. For the CDR3, the DNA is TGTGCCAGCTCGCCAGGGTATGGCTACACCTTC. Translating gives CASSPGYGYTF. This rearrangement joins TRBV18 to TRBJ1-2; a possible D gene is TRBD1 (5 bases). The CDR3 loop spans 11 amino acids. Trimming left V 6 bases short and J 5 bases short, with 7 bases between. Germline loops: CDR1 KGHSH, CDR2 LQKENI.

As regards this clonotype: This sequence may be a read error, since a much larger clone differs from it by one base. The chain is built from TRBV5-4 and TRBJ2-3; D is unresolved. V was cut by 0 bases and J by 8 bases, with 13 bases left in between. The CDR3 runs 14 residues. Germline assignment: CDR1 SGHNT and CDR2 YYREEE (reference sequence). CDR3 sequence (DNA): TGTGCCAGCAGCTTGGACCCTGGGATCGCTACGCAGTATTTT. Its translation is CASSLDPGIATQYF.

This clonotype was detected ten times or more. The chain is built from TRBV5-4 and TRBJ1-2; TRBD1 might be the D (5 bases). Germline-derived CDR1 and CDR2 are SGHNT and YYREEE (reference sequence). The V and J ends lost 5 bases and 4 bases respectively, with 18 bases between them. The CDR3 runs 15 residues. The chain's CDR3 is CASRPQGSLPYGYTF. The CDR3 coding sequence is TGTGCCAGCAGGCCTCAGGGCAGCCTTCCCTATGGCTACACCTTC.

This rearrangement joins TRBV5-1 to TRBJ2-7, with TRBD1 as a possible D gene (6 bases). CDR1 and CDR2 from the germline V gene are SGHRS and YFSETQ. This CDR3 contains 15 residues. Deletions cut 4 bases from V and 6 bases from J, with 20 bases between. CDR3 DNA: TGCGCCAGCAGCGTAGACAGGCCGCGCCGATCCGAGCAGTACTTC. Translated: CASSVDRPRRSEQYF. Full variable domain (rest looked up from reference TRBV5-1 and TRBJ2-7): KAGVTQTPRYLIKTRGQQVTLSCSPISGHRSVSWYQQTPGQGLQFLFEYFSETQRNKGNFPGRFSGRQFSNSRSEMNVSTLELGDSALYLCASSVDRPRRSEQYFGPGTRLTVT.

CDR3 in amino acids: CASSLDVFSGAGRHTDTQYF. CDR3 in DNA: TGTGCCAGCAGCTTAGATGTGTTTTCGGGCGCGGGCAGGCACACAGATACGCAGTATTTT. This sequence joins TRBV11-2 and TRBJ2-3; D might be TRBD2 (5 bases). In germline, CDR1 is SGHAT, CDR2 FQNNGV. CDR3 size: 20 residues. The V gene lost 0 bases and the J gene lost 2 bases, with 24 bases spanning the gap.